Below, 3 T cell receptor beta chains from the same sample are listed, as sequenced in a study of technical replicates of blood from several donors (dated by TCRdb to 2015 to 2018). The method behind the library was the immunoSEQ multiplex PCR assay. TCRdb took over this immuneACCESS table, retaining in-frame rearrangements with V and J assigned. Such tables are incomplete; in checked studies, under half of the missing clones stem from an unresolved V gene, and the remainder is unexplained. The sample data list 70,000 to 95,000 clones, and approximately 92% of these were observed just once. The ten most abundant clones make up about 0.4% of the sample. What was sequenced was T cells isolated from PBMCs. These receptor sequences come from a human donor in good health. Some clones in this sample may be carry-over from other donors' samples.

V and J are TRBV2 and TRBJ2-7, with D possibly matching TRBD1 (5 bases). Between the trimmed V and J ends, which lost 2 bases and 4 bases, there was a span of 9 bases. The germline V gene encodes CDR1 SNHLY and CDR2 FYNNEI. The CDR3 has 13 amino acids. Written as DNA, the CDR3 is TGTGCCAGCAGTGAAAGGGGCCAGTACGAGCAGTACTTC. Translation gives CASSERGQYEQYF. The whole variable domain, remainder taken from reference TRBV2 and TRBJ2-7, is EPEVTQTPSHQVTQMGQEVILRCVPISNHLYFYWYRQILGQKVEFLVSFYNNEISEKSEIFDDQFSVERPDGSNFTLKIRSTKLEDSAMYFCASSERGQYEQYFGPGTRLTVT.

Here the CDR3 reads CASSAIAGGAEGYTF. DNA for the CDR3: TGCGCCAGCAGCGCAATAGCAGGGGGCGCAGAAGGCTACACCTTC. The chain uses TRBV5-1 and TRBJ1-2, with 8 bases identical to TRBD1. The V gene end was trimmed by 4 bases and the J gene end by 8 bases; junction bases not matched to a gene: 13. Looked up from germline, CDR1 is SGHRS and CDR2 is YFSETQ. This CDR3 region has 15 residues.

This chain uses TRBV5-4 with TRBJ2-7, with 8 bases matching TRBD1. V was pared by 3 bases and J by 6 bases, with 8 bases of the junction left unmatched. Looked up from germline, CDR1 is SGHNT and CDR2 is YYREEE (reference sequence). The CDR3 covers 14 residues. CDR3 sequence: CASSSGQGAVEQYF. In DNA form, the CDR3 reads TGTGCCAGCAGCTCCGGACAGGGAGCGGTCGAGCAGTACTTC.